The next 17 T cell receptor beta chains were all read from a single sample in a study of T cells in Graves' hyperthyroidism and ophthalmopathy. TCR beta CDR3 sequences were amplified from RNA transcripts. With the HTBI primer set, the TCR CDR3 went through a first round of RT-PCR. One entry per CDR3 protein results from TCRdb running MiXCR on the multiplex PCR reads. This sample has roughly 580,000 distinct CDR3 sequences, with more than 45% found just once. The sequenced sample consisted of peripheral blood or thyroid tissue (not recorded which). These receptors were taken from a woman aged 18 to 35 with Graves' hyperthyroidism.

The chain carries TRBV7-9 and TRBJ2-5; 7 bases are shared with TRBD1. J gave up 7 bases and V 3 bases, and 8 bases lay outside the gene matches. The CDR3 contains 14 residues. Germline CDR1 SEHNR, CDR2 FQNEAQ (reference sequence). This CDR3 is CASSLTGKGRTQYF. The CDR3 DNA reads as TGTGCCAGCAGCTTGACAGGGAAAGGGAGGACCCAGTACTTC.

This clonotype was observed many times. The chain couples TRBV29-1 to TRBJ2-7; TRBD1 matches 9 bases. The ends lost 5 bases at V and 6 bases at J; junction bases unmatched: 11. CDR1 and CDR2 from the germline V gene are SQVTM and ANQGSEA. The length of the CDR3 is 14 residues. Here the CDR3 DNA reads TGCAGCGTTTCGACCGACAGGGGGGGCGGCGAGCAGTACTTC. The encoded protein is CSVSTDRGGGEQYF.

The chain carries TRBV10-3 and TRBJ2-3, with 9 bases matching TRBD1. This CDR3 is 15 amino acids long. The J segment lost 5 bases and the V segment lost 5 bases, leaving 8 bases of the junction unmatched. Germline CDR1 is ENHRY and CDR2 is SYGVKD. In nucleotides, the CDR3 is TGTGCCATCAGTAACCGGGACAGGGAGGTAGATACGCAGTATTTT. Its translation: CAISNRDREVDTQYF.

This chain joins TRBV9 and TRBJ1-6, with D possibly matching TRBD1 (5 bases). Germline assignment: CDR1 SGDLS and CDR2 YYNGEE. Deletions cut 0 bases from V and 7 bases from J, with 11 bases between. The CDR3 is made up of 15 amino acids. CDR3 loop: CASSVGGTQNSPLHF. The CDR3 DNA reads TGTGCCAGCAGCGTAGGGGGGACTCAAAATTCACCCCTCCACTTT.

The CDR3: CASSSEFTEAFF. The CDR3 bases are TGTGCCAGCAGTTCAGAGTTCACTGAAGCTTTCTTT. This chain links TRBV25-1 with TRBJ1-1; D gene unclear. Per the germline V gene, CDR1 is MGHDK and CDR2 is SYGVNS. CDR3 length equals 12 residues. The ends were cut back, 5 bases at V and 4 bases at J, with 8 bases in the middle.

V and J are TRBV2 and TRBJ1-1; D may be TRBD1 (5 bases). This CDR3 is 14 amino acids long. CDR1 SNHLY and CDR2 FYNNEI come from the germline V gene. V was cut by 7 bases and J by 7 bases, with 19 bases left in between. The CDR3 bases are TGTGCCAGCAAATCGGGGTCCCTCGGGGGTGAAGCTTTCTTT. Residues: CASKSGSLGGEAFF. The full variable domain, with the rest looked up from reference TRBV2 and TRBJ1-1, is EPEVTQTPSHQVTQMGQEVILRCVPISNHLYFYWYRQILGQKVEFLVSFYNNEISEKSEIFDDQFSVERPDGSNFTLKIRSTKLEDSAMYFCASKSGSLGGEAFFGQGTRLTVV.

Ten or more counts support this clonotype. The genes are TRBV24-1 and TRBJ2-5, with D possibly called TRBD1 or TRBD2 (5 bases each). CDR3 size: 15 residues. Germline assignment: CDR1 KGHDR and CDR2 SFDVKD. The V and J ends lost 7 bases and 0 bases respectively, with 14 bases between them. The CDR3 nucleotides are TGTGCCACCAGCAGGGACCCACCGTACCAAGAGACCCAGTACTTC. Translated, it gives CATSRDPPYQETQYF.

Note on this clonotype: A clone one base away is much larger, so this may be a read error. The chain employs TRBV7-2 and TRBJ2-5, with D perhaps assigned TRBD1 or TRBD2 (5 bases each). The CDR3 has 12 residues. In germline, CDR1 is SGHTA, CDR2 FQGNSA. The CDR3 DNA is TGTGCCAGCAGCGTTCTGGGGGAGACCCAGTGCTTC. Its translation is CASSVLGETQCF.

CDR3 loop: CSVETRGAQKDTQYF. The CDR3, as DNA: TGCAGCGTTGAAACTCGGGGAGCGCAGAAGGATACGCAGTATTTT. The gene calls are TRBV29-1 and TRBJ2-3, with a tentative D call TRBD2 (5 bases). V was cut by 2 bases and J by 6 bases, with 18 bases left in between. This CDR3 is 15 amino acids long. Germline lookup yields CDR1 SQVTM and CDR2 ANQGSEA.

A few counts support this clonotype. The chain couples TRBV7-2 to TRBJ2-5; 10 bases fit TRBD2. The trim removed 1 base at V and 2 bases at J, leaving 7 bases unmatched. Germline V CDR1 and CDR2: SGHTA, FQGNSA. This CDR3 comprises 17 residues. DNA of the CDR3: TGTGCCAGCAGCTTAGACCGGACTAGCGGTCCTCAAGAGACCCAGTACTTC. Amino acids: CASSLDRTSGPQETQYF.

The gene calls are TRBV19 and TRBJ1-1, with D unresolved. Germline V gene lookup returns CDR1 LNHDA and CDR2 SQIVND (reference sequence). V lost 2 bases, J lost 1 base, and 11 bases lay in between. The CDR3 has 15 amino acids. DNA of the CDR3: TGTGCCAGTAGTATATTCGGAGAGGCGAACACTGAAGCTTTCTTT. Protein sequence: CASSIFGEANTEAFF.

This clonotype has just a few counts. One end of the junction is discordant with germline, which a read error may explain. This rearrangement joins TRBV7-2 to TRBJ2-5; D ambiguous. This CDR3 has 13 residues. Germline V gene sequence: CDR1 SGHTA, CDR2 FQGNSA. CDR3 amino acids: CASSQDWRETQYF. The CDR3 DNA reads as TGCGCCAGCAGCCAAGATTGGCGAGAGACCCAGTACTTC.

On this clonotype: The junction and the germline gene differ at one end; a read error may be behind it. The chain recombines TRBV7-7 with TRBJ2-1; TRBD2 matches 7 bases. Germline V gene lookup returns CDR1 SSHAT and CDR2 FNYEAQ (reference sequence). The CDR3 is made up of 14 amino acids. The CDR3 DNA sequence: TGTGCTAGCAGCTTACTTGGGGGGGGAGATGAGCAGTTCTTC. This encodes CASSLLGGGDEQFF.

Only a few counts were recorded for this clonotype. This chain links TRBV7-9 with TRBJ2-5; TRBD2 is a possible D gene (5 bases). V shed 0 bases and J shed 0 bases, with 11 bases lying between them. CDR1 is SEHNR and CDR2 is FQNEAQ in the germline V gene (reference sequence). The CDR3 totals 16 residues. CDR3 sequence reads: CASSLATGGYQETQYF. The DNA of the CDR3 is TGTGCCAGCAGCTTAGCGACCGGAGGATACCAAGAGACCCAGTACTTC.

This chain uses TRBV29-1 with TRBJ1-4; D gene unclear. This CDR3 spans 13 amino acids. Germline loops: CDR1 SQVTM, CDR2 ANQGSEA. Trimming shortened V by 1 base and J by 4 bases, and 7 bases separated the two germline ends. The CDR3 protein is CSVEGQDNEKLFF. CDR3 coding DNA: TGCAGCGTTGAAGGCCAGGATAATGAAAAACTGTTTTTT.

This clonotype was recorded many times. CDR3 sequence (DNA): TGTGCCAGCAGCGACCCGATCCTCGGGCCCCAGTACTTC. It specifies CASSDPILGPQYF. The chain uses TRBV25-1 and TRBJ2-5; D gene ambiguous. CDR3 length: 13 residues. Germline CDR1 is MGHDK and CDR2 is SYGVNS. V was trimmed by 6 bases and J by 9 bases, leaving 17 bases between them. Using reference TRBV25-1 and TRBJ2-5 for the parts outside the CDR3, the full variable domain is EADIYQTPRYLVIGTGKKITLECSQTMGHDKMYWYQQDPGMELHLIHYSYGVNSTEKGDLSSESTVSRIRTEHFPLTLESARPSHTSQYLCASSDPILGPQYFGPGTRLLVL.

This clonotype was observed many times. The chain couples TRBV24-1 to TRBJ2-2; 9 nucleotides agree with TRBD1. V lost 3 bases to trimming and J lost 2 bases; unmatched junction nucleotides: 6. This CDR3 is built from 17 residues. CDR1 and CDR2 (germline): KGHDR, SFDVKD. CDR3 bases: TGTGCCACCAGTGATCCGCCGGGACAGGGAAACACCGGGGAGCTGTTTTTT. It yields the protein CATSDPPGQGNTGELFF.